A selection of T cell receptor beta chains follows, all from one sample in a study of blood T cell repertoires in COVID-19. Generated by immunoSEQ multiplex PCR, the TCRdb table keeps only in-frame clones and is missing some. This table holds about 130,000 clones, approximately 81% found once. The sample taken for sequencing was peripheral blood. These receptors were taken from a woman aged 60-75 years with active or convalescent COVID-19. CDR3s include the opening cysteine and the closing phenylalanine or tryptophan. The D gene is left open where the match is weak. A clone size is listed for some rows: how often the clone was seen (once, few, many), or a class if it is expanded.

clone_size,j_call,d_call,v_call,cdr3_aa,cdr3_nt
.,TRBJ1-2,TRBD1,TRBV27,CASSFLQTGASNYGYTF,TGTGCCAGCAGTTTCTTGCAGACAGGGGCAAGCAACTATGGCTACACCTTC
.,TRBJ2-7,.,TRBV12-3/TRBV12-4,CASTFRQDHEQYF,TGTGCCAGCACTTTCAGACAGGACCACGAGCAGTACTTC
.,TRBJ2-1,TRBD2,TRBV10-3,CAISEPRTSGKYNEQFF,TGTGCCATCAGTGAGCCCAGGACTAGCGGGAAATACAATGAGCAGTTCTTC
.,TRBJ2-4,TRBD2,TRBV7-8,CASSHSGRAFKNIQYF,TGTGCCAGCAGCCATAGCGGGAGGGCCTTCAAAAACATTCAGTACTTC
.,TRBJ2-2,TRBD2,TRBV9,CASSSRLAPTGELFF,TGTGCCAGCAGCTCCCGACTAGCACCCACCGGGGAGCTGTTTTTT
once,TRBJ2-3,TRBD2,TRBV19,CASSSRSLAGGPRDTQYF,TGTGCCAGTAGTTCACGCTCACTAGCGGGGGGGCCTCGGGATACGCAGTATTTT
.,TRBJ1-1,.,TRBV5-1,CASSLGGWNTEAFF,TGCGCCAGCAGCTTGGGGGGCTGGAACACTGAAGCTTTCTTT
.,TRBJ2-5,TRBD1,TRBV30,CAWSRGFQETQYF,TGTGCCTGGAGCAGGGGGTTTCAAGAGACCCAGTACTTC
.,TRBJ1-1,TRBD1,TRBV9,CASSVGQGLNTEAFF,TGTGCCAGCAGCGTAGGACAGGGGCTGAACACTGAAGCTTTCTTT
.,TRBJ2-1,.,TRBV18,CASSPLLDRVNNEQFF,TGTGCCAGCTCACCGCTACTAGATCGGGTAAACAATGAGCAGTTCTTC
.,TRBJ2-2,TRBD2,TRBV18,CASSPLGGSNTGELFF,TGTGCCAGCTCACCACTGGGAGGGTCGAACACCGGGGAGCTGTTTTTT
.,TRBJ1-2,TRBD1,TRBV10-3,CATRQGTNYGYTF,TGTGCCACCAGACAGGGGACTAACTATGGCTACACCTTC
.,TRBJ2-3,.,TRBV4-1,CASSQASTELRQYF,TGCGCCAGCAGCCAAGCCTCTACAGAGCTTAGGCAGTATTTT
.,TRBJ2-1,TRBD1,TRBV14,CASSPKYTGQASSYNEQFF,TGTGCCAGCAGCCCCAAGTACACGGGACAGGCGAGCTCCTACAATGAGCAGTTCTTC
.,TRBJ1-2,.,TRBV12-3/TRBV12-4,CASSLRGDGYTF,TGTGCCAGCAGTTTACGAGGTGATGGCTACACCTTC
once,TRBJ2-3,TRBD2,TRBV6-6,CASSYGLAEHGTQYF,TGTGCCAGCAGTTACGGACTAGCTGAGCATGGTACGCAGTATTTT
.,TRBJ1-6,TRBD1,TRBV9,CASSVGGTAYNSPLHF,TGTGCCAGCAGCGTAGGCGGGACAGCTTATAATTCACCCCTCCACTTT
.,TRBJ1-1,TRBD1,TRBV12-3/TRBV12-4,CASSSREGAEAFF,TGTGCCAGCAGTTCCCGGGAGGGGGCCGAAGCTTTCTTT
.,TRBJ2-2,.,TRBV30,CAWSEGAITGELFF,TGTGCCTGGAGTGAGGGAGCCATTACCGGGGAGCTGTTTTTT
.,TRBJ2-1,.,TRBV19,CASSMPPRESLNEQFF,TGTGCCAGTAGTATGCCCCCACGGGAGTCTCTCAATGAGCAGTTCTTC
.,TRBJ1-2,TRBD1,TRBV29-1,CSVGEGDSNYGYTF,TGCAGCGTGGGAGAGGGGGACAGTAACTATGGCTACACCTTC
few,TRBJ2-5,TRBD1,TRBV15,CATSGQVQETQYF,TGTGCCACCAGCGGACAGGTTCAAGAGACCCAGTACTTC
.,TRBJ1-1,.,TRBV15,CATSQARSVTEAFF,TGTGCCACCAGTCAGGCGCGTTCGGTCACTGAAGCTTTCTTT
.,TRBJ2-3,.,TRBV21-1,CASSPSGAGGSDTQYF,TGTGCCAGCAGCCCCTCTGGGGCGGGAGGTTCAGATACGCAGTATTTT
once,TRBJ2-5,.,TRBV19,CASSTNTGYQETQYF,TGTGCCAGTAGTACCAATACGGGATATCAAGAGACCCAGTACTTC
.,TRBJ2-2,.,TRBV19,CASSNSGTGELFF,TGTGCCAGTAGTAATTCGGGCACCGGGGAGCTGTTTTTT
.,TRBJ1-6,TRBD1,TRBV5-6,CASNSRRPGQGGSPLHF,TGTGCCAGCAACTCGAGAAGACCGGGACAGGGTGGATCACCCCTCCACTTT
.,TRBJ1-1,.,TRBV28,CASSLGVGPSGTTEAFF,TGTGCCAGCAGCTTAGGGGTGGGGCCCAGCGGGACCACTGAAGCTTTCTTT
.,TRBJ2-6,TRBD1,TRBV19,CAGQASGANVLTF,TGTGCCGGACAGGCGTCTGGGGCCAACGTCCTGACTTTC
.,TRBJ1-2,.,TRBV7-3,CASSLFPSGVNYGYTF,TGTGCCAGCAGCTTATTCCCCTCAGGGGTTAACTATGGCTACACCTTC
.,TRBJ1-1,TRBD1,TRBV30,CAWSTTGTVYEAFF,TGTGCCTGGAGTACTACCGGGACAGTCTATGAAGCTTTCTTT
many,TRBJ1-5,.,TRBV6-1,CASSEARVSNQPQHF,TGTGCCAGCAGTGAAGCCAGGGTAAGCAATCAGCCCCAGCATTTT
.,TRBJ1-4,.,TRBV18,CASSASPRAGSEKLFF,TGTGCCAGCTCAGCGAGTCCGAGGGCTGGGAGTGAAAAACTGTTTTTT
.,TRBJ1-4,.,TRBV2,CASKEDGNNEKLFF,TGTGCCAGCAAGGAGGACGGCAATAATGAAAAACTGTTTTTT
.,TRBJ1-5,.,TRBV6-1,CASSEAQGGNQPQHF,TGTGCCAGCAGTGAAGCTCAGGGAGGGAATCAGCCCCAGCATTTT
.,TRBJ2-1,TRBD2,TRBV10-2,CASSELAGGSNEQFF,TGCGCCAGCAGTGAACTAGCGGGGGGTAGCAATGAGCAGTTCTTC
few,TRBJ1-5,TRBD1,TRBV24-1,CATSDSRTGPTYQPQHF,TGTGCCACCAGTGACAGTAGGACAGGACCTACTTATCAGCCCCAGCATTTT
.,TRBJ1-5,.,TRBV2,CASSPRFGGYRQPQHF,TGTGCCAGCAGTCCCCGGTTCGGGGGGTATCGTCAGCCCCAGCATTTT
.,TRBJ2-7,TRBD1,TRBV3-1/TRBV3-2,CASSQVKGTGREQYF,TGTGCCAGCAGCCAAGTGAAGGGGACAGGGCGTGAGCAGTACTTC
.,TRBJ2-2,.,TRBV5-1,CASSLAFGDTGELFF,TGCGCCAGCAGCTTGGCCTTCGGGGACACCGGGGAGCTGTTTTTT
.,TRBJ2-2,.,TRBV6-2/TRBV6-3,CASSNTPPRATGELFF,TGTGCCAGCAGCAATACCCCCCCCAGGGCGACCGGGGAGCTGTTTTTT
.,TRBJ2-2,.,TRBV4-3,CASSQGTSAGELFF,TGCGCCAGCAGCCAAGGTACTAGTGCCGGGGAGCTGTTTTTT
.,TRBJ2-3,.,TRBV5-1,CASSPTAKVGADTQYF,TGCGCCAGCAGCCCGACCGCCAAGGTAGGGGCAGATACGCAGTATTTT
.,TRBJ1-6,.,TRBV6-5,CASSSLISPLHF,TGTGCCAGCAGTTCCTTAATCTCACCCCTCCACTTT
few,TRBJ1-5,TRBD1,TRBV6-5,CASSYSRGTGGEPQHF,TGTGCCAGCAGTTACTCGCGGGGGACAGGGGGCGAGCCCCAGCATTTT
.,TRBJ2-5,TRBD1,TRBV24-1,CATSDLRGQGVIGQETQYF,TGTGCCACCAGTGATTTGCGCGGACAGGGGGTGATTGGGCAAGAGACCCAGTACTTC
.,TRBJ2-3,TRBD1,TRBV3-1/TRBV3-2,CASSLQGPADTQYF,TGTGCCAGCAGCCTACAGGGGCCTGCGGATACGCAGTATTTT
.,TRBJ2-1,.,TRBV6-1,CASSEYSILDSVSSYNEQFF,TGTGCCAGCAGTGAATATAGCATTCTCGACTCAGTTAGCTCCTACAATGAGCAGTTCTTC
.,TRBJ1-2,.,TRBV29-1,CSAQPRRDRNYGYTF,TGCAGCGCCCAACCAAGGCGGGACCGTAACTATGGCTACACCTTC